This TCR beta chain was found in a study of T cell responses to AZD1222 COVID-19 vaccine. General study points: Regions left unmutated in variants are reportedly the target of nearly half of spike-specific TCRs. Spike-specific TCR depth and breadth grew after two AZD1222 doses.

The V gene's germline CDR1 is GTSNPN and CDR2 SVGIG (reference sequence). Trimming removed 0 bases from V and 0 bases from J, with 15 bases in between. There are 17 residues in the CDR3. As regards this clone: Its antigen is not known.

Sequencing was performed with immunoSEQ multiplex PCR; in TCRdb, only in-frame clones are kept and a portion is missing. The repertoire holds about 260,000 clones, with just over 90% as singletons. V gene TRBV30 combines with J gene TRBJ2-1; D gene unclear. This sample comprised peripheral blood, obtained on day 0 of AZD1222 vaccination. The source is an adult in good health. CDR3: CAWSVFPGKSSYNEQFF. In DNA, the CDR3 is TGTGCCTGGAGTGTATTCCCTGGCAAGAGCTCCTACAATGAGCAGTTCTTC.